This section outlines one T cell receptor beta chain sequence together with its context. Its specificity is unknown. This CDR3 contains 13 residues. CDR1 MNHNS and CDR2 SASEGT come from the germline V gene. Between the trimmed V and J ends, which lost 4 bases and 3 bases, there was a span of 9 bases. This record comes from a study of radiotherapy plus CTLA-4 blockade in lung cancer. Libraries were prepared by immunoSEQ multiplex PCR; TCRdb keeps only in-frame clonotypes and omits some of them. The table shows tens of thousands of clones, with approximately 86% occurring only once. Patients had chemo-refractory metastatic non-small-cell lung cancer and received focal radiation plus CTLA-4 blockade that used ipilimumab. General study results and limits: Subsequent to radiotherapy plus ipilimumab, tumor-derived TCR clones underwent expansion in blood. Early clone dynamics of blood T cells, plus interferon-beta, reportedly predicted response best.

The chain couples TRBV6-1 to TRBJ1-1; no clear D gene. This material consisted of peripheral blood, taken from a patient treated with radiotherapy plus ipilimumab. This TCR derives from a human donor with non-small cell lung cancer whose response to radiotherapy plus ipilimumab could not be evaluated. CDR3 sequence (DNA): TGTGCCAGCAGTGTTCGTGTAGACACTGAAGCTTTCTTT. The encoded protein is CASSVRVDTEAFF.